This T cell receptor (beta chain) originates from a study of blood T cell repertoires in COVID-19. Study-level information: Sites across the United States, Italy and Spain contributed samples from acute and convalescent COVID-19.

The method was immunoSEQ multiplex PCR; TCRdb's version includes in-frame clones alone and lacks a portion of them. The sample has about 270,000 clones; roughly 90% are singletons. The CDR3 totals 11 residues. The V gene lost 8 bases and the J gene lost 4 bases, with 11 bases spanning the gap. Germline CDR1 is SQVTM and CDR2 is ANQGSEA. The rearrangement links TRBV29-1 to TRBJ1-2, with no clear D. This TCR derives from a man aged 45-60 years with acute or convalescent COVID-19. Input material: peripheral blood. The CDR3 is CSSRSGYGYTF. For the CDR3, the DNA is TGCAGCAGTCGGTCGGGCTATGGCTACACCTTC.